These 20 T cell receptor beta chains originate from one sample sequenced in a study of radiation and T cells in renal cell carcinoma. Profiling relied on immunoSEQ multiplex PCR, and the TCRdb table lists in-frame clones only, not all of them. Found here are 100,000 to 150,000 clones, around 84% of them singletons; the top ten hold approximately 3%. Stated time point: baseline pretreatment blood. Treatment meaning: 15 Gy SBRT to primary tumor, nephrectomy 4 weeks later. The sequenced sample was blood, obtained from a patient whose treatment included radiotherapy and nephrectomy. The receptors originated from a woman between 55 and 75 years old with renal cell carcinoma.

The chain combines TRBV7-9 with TRBJ2-5; 10 positions agree with TRBD2. Trimming cost V 1 base and J 1 base; bases outside gene matches: 3. The CDR3 contains 16 residues. Germline CDR1 SEHNR, CDR2 FQNEAQ (reference sequence). CDR3 sequence: CASSLGLAGAQETQYF. The CDR3 coding sequence is TGTGCCAGCAGCTTAGGACTAGCGGGTGCCCAAGAGACCCAGTACTTC.

The J gene is TRBJ1-6, the V gene TRBV5-1, with TRBD1 as a possible D gene (6 bases). Trimming left V 2 bases short and J 7 bases short, with 10 bases between. The length of the CDR3 is 14 residues. Germline CDR1 is SGHRS and CDR2 is YFSETQ. The CDR3 DNA is TGCGCCAGCAGCTTAAGACAGGAGAATTCACCCCTCCACTTT. This codes for CASSLRQENSPLHF.

The chain joins TRBV6-6 to TRBJ1-1; D is unclear. The germline V gene encodes CDR1 MNHNY and CDR2 SVGAGI (reference sequence). This CDR3 is built from 12 residues. Trimming took off 6 bases at V and 1 base at J, with 6 bases between the two ends. The CDR3 DNA sequence: TGTGCCAGCAGGCCTCCGAACACTGAAGCTTTCTTT. Translating it yields CASRPPNTEAFF.

This clone was picked up a small number of times. V gene TRBV19 combines with J gene TRBJ2-2, with D uncertain. V was shortened by 0 bases and J by 0 bases, with 2 bases between the two germline ends. The CDR3 consists of 14 residues. Germline lookup yields CDR1 LNHDA and CDR2 SQIVND (reference sequence). The CDR3 sequence is CASSIDSNTGELFF. The CDR3 DNA reads as TGTGCCAGTAGTATAGACTCGAACACCGGGGAGCTGTTTTTT.

The rearrangement joins TRBV25-1 to TRBJ1-6; no firm D call. The CDR3 has 14 amino acids. The ends were cut back, 5 bases at V and 6 bases at J, with 11 bases in the middle. Per germline, CDR1 MGHDK and CDR2 SYGVNS. For the CDR3, the DNA is TGTGCCAGCAGTATGACGGTTATTAATTCACCCCTCCACTTT. Its translation is CASSMTVINSPLHF. The full variable domain, completed using reference TRBV25-1 and TRBJ1-6, is EADIYQTPRYLVIGTGKKITLECSQTMGHDKMYWYQQDPGMELHLIHYSYGVNSTEKGDLSSESTVSRIRTEHFPLTLESARPSHTSQYLCASSMTVINSPLHFGNGTRLTVT.

This sequence joins TRBV7-9 and TRBJ2-7; tentative D call: TRBD2 (6 bases). Between the trimmed V and J ends, which lost 5 bases and 3 bases, there was a span of 17 bases. The germline CDR1 and CDR2 sequences are SEHNR and FQNEAQ (reference sequence). This CDR3 spans 15 amino acids. This chain's CDR3 is CASSTLGTGGYEQYF. For the CDR3, the DNA is TGTGCCAGCAGCACCCTCGGGACTGGGGGCTACGAGCAGTACTTC.

The CDR3 sequence: CASSPRQSSNEKLFF. CDR3 nucleotide sequence: TGCGCCAGCAGCCCAAGACAGTCATCTAATGAAAAACTGTTTTTT. This chain connects TRBV4-1 to TRBJ1-4, with D possibly TRBD1 on 5 matching bases. CDR1 and CDR2 from the germline V gene are MGHRA and YSYEKL. With 4 bases removed from V and 3 bases from J, the gap between germline ends came to 12 bases. The CDR3 has 15 amino acids.

The rearrangement joins TRBV4-1 to TRBJ2-5; D unclear. The J call may be incorrect, as the DNA end agrees better with TRBJ2-7. The germline V gene has CDR1 MGHRA and CDR2 YSYEKL. This CDR3 region has 13 residues. The CDR3 nucleotides read TGCGCCAGCAGCCAAGATCGCGTCTACGAGCAGTACTTC. This gives the protein CASSQDRVYEQYF.

J is TRBJ2-5 and V is TRBV29-1, with TRBD1 as a possible D gene (6 bases). CDR1 and CDR2 (germline): SQVTM, ANQGSEA. CDR3 length equals 14 residues. The V end was cut by 3 bases, the J end by 4 bases, with 15 bases between. CDR3: CSVDLQGSRETQYF. DNA of the CDR3: TGCAGCGTTGACTTACAGGGTAGTCGAGAGACCCAGTACTTC. Combining the CDR3 with reference TRBV29-1 and TRBJ2-5 gives the whole variable domain SAVISQKPSRDICQRGTSLTIQCQVDSQVTMMFWYRQQPGQSLTLIATANQGSEATYESGFVIDKFPISRPNLTFSTLTVSNMSPEDSSIYLCSVDLQGSRETQYFGPGTRLLVL.

The table lists this clone with many counts. The chain joins TRBV2 to TRBJ1-1, with 11 positions matching TRBD1. CDR1 is SNHLY, CDR2 FYNNEI, per germline. There are 15 residues in the CDR3. After removal of 4 bases from V and 4 bases from J, the junction contained 5 bases not matched to a gene. DNA of the CDR3: TGTGCCAGCAGTGGGACAGGGGGCGAGGGCACTGAAGCTTTCTTT. This sequence encodes CASSGTGGEGTEAFF.

The chain carries TRBV30 and TRBJ1-3; tentative D call: TRBD1 (5 bases). Germline V CDR1 and CDR2: GTSNPN, SVGIG (reference sequence). This CDR3 spans 14 amino acids. Trimming shortened V by 2 bases and J by 5 bases, and 13 bases separated the two germline ends. The CDR3 DNA reads TGTGCCTGGAGTCCGGGGCCGGTGAGAAACACCATATATTTT. Translation: CAWSPGPVRNTIYF.

The genes are TRBV4-2 and TRBJ2-3, with D perhaps TRBD2 (5 bases). This CDR3 has 17 amino acids. CDR1 is LGHNA, CDR2 YNFKEQ, per germline. Trimming shortened V by 1 base and J by 0 bases, and 14 bases separated the two germline ends. CDR3 region: CASSQGGLAPSTDTQYF. Here the CDR3 DNA reads TGTGCCAGCAGCCAAGGAGGCCTAGCTCCTAGCACAGATACGCAGTATTTT.

The J gene is TRBJ2-1, the V gene TRBV29-1; 11 nucleotides align to TRBD2. The CDR3 extends over 17 amino acids. Germline V lookup: CDR1 SQVTM, CDR2 ANQGSEA. Losses at the gene ends were 4 bases for V and 0 bases for J; bases not matched to a gene: 8. CDR3: CSVGGGLADSSYNEQFF. CDR3 DNA sequence: TGCAGCGTTGGGGGGGGACTAGCGGACAGCTCCTACAATGAGCAGTTCTTC.

This clone was recorded only once. The V gene is TRBV6-1, the J gene TRBJ2-7; D uncertain. Germline V lookup: CDR1 MNHNS, CDR2 SASEGT. The V gene lost 0 bases and the J gene lost 4 bases, with 4 bases spanning the gap. This CDR3 spans 12 amino acids. The CDR3 loop reads CASSEAQYEQYF. CDR3 bases: TGTGCCAGCAGTGAAGCGCAATACGAGCAGTACTTC.

Comments on this clone: This CDR3 is also generated by other DNA sequences in the sample. The rearrangement uses TRBV9 and TRBJ1-4, with a weak D call TRBD1 (5 bases). V dropped 0 bases and J dropped 2 bases, with 5 bases sitting between them. The germline gives CDR1 SGDLS, CDR2 YYNGEE. This CDR3 contains 14 residues. The CDR3: CASSVGQTNEKLFF. CDR3 sequence (DNA): TGTGCCAGCAGCGTAGGACAGACTAATGAAAAACTGTTTTTT.

The J gene is TRBJ1-5, the V gene TRBV28; 11 nucleotides align to TRBD1. CDR1 is MDHEN, CDR2 SYDVKM, per germline. This CDR3 has 18 residues. Trimming took 2 bases from V and 4 from J; bases not matched to a gene: 10. The CDR3 DNA reads TGTGCCAGCAGTTTAGGACAGGGGGCTCAATCTGGGAATCAGCCCCAGCATTTT. It is translated as CASSLGQGAQSGNQPQHF.

This chain joins TRBV30 and TRBJ2-7; 10 bases fit TRBD1. Germline assignment: CDR1 GTSNPN and CDR2 SVGIG (reference sequence). The CDR3 totals 14 residues. V gave up 2 bases and J gave up 2 bases; unmatched junction bases: 3. The CDR3 bases are TGTGCCTGGAGTTACGGACAGGGGGCCTACGAGCAGTACTTC. Its translation: CAWSYGQGAYEQYF.

In its sample, this clone was seen a few times. The rearrangement links TRBV11-2 to TRBJ1-1, with D possibly TRBD1 on 6 matching bases. The V end lost 5 bases, the J end lost 8 bases, and 9 bases lay between the germline ends. The germline CDR1 and CDR2 sequences are SGHAT and FQNNGV. The CDR3 contains 11 residues. CDR3 sequence (DNA): TGTGCCAGCAGCCTCGACAGGGAAGCTTTCTTT. Amino acids: CASSLDREAFF.

V usage is TRBV6-6 and J usage is TRBJ2-3; no clear D. From germline, CDR1 is MNHNY and CDR2 SVGAGI (reference sequence). Trimming shortened V by 7 bases and J by 2 bases, and 7 bases separated the two germline ends. The CDR3 is made up of 12 amino acids. CDR3 nucleotide sequence: TGTGCCAGCATCGGGTACACAGATACGCAGTATTTT. It translates to CASIGYTDTQYF.

The chain links TRBV15 to TRBJ2-1; TRBD1 matches at 8 bases. Germline lookup yields CDR1 LNHNV and CDR2 YYDKDF (reference sequence). The CDR3 consists of 15 residues. The trim removed 4 bases at V and 0 bases at J, leaving 2 bases unmatched. The CDR3 sequence: CATSIGQGSYNEQFF. In DNA, the CDR3 is TGTGCCACCAGCATAGGACAGGGCTCCTACAATGAGCAGTTCTTC.